What follows is one T cell receptor beta chain and its context. Its antigen is not known. The germline gives CDR1 SGHVS, CDR2 FNYEAQ. The CDR3 length is 12 residues. Amplification started from genomic DNA. The TCR beta CDR3 region was amplified using 30 forward and 13 reverse primers. Using its own MiXCR run on the multiplex PCR reads, TCRdb lists one record per CDR3 protein. The top ten hold around 15% of the sample, which has 280,000 or so distinct CDR3 sequences, roughly 50% seen once. This sample stems from a study of type 1 and type 2 diabetes patients. Study context: Donors were type 1 diabetes, type 2 diabetes, or nondiabetic controls. Overall study findings and caveats: With limited T2D and control samples, some T1D-only expanded clones may not be T1D-specific.

Sequences were obtained from peripheral blood mononuclear cells (PBMCs). The sequence was collected from a man younger than 35 with type 2 diabetes. This chain connects TRBV7-6 to TRBJ2-5, with D unclear. The J call may not be correct, given that the DNA end is closer to TRBJ2-1. CDR3: CASSPLRNEQFF. The CDR3 DNA reads TGTGCCAGCAGCCCCCTCCGCAATGAGCAGTTCTTC.